This T cell receptor (beta chain) was documented in a study of cytomegalovirus exposure and HLA in healthy donors. Study findings and constraints: Specific recognition of CMV antigens was confirmed in vitro for a few chains (all CMV-associated). Immune exposure information available was restricted to CMV serostatus.

As concerns this clone: No antigen is known for it.

The study ran its PCR with 60 Vbeta and 13 Jbeta primers. Assay: immunoSEQ multiplex PCR; the TCRdb copy retains only in-frame clones and omits some. The table lists 60,000 to 85,000 clones, 74% of them singletons. CDR1 and CDR2 from the germline V gene are SGDLS and YYNGEE. With 4 bases removed from V and 2 bases from J, the gap between germline ends came to 15 bases. CDR3 length: 16 residues. For this donor, CMV serostatus was not recorded. The chain combines TRBV9 with TRBJ2-2; no reliable D call. The clonotype was recovered from a human donor in good health. What was sequenced was PBMCs. The DNA for the CDR3 is TGTGCCAGCAGCCTCCGAACGGCGGCAAACACCGGGGAGCTGTTTTTT. Amino acids: CASSLRTAANTGELFF.